This T cell receptor beta chain derives from a study of T cell responses to AZD1222 COVID-19 vaccine. The study's findings and limits: Clonal diversity was possibly underestimated, and white British individuals and females predominated among donors.

Assay: immunoSEQ multiplex PCR; the TCRdb copy retains only in-frame clones and omits some. The repertoire holds 58,000 or so clones, with approximately 86% as singletons. Pooled samples include second doses given at about 4 or 12 weeks. Germline lookup yields CDR1 SGHAT and CDR2 FQNNGV. The CDR3 has 13 amino acids. Trimming took off 3 bases at V and 2 bases at J, with 8 bases between the two ends. This clone came up a few times. What it recognizes is unknown. The source is an adult who received the AZD1222 COVID-19 vaccine. The source was peripheral blood, collected 28 days after the second AZD1222 dose. This chain uses TRBV11-2 with TRBJ2-7, with D tentatively TRBD1 (5 bases). CDR3 loop: CASSFPGTYEQYF. The CDR3 DNA follows: TGTGCCAGCAGCTTCCCAGGGACCTACGAGCAGTACTTC.